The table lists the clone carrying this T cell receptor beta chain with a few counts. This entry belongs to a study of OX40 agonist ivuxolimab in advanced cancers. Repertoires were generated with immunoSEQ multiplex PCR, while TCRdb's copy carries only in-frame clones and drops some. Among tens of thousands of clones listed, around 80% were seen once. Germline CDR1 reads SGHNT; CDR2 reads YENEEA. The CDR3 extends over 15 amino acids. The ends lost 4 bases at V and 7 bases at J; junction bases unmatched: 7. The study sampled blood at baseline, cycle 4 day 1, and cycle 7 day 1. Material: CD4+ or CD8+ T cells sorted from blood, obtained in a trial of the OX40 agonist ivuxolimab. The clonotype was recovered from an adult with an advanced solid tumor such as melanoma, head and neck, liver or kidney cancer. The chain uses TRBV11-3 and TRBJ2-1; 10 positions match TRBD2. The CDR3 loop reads CASSSDLAGVNEQFF. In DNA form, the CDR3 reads TGTGCCAGCAGCTCGGACCTAGCGGGGGTAAATGAGCAGTTCTTC.